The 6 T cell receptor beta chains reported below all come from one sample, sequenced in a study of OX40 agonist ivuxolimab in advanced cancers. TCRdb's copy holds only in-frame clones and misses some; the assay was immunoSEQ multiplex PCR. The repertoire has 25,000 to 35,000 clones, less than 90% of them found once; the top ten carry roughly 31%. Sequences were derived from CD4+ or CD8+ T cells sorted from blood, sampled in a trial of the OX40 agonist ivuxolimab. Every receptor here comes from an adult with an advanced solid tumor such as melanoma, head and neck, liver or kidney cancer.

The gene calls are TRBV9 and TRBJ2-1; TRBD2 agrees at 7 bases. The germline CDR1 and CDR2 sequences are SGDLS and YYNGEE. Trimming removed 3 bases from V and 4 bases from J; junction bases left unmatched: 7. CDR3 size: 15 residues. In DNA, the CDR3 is TGTGCCAGCAGCGGCGGGGGAGGGTTATACAATGAGCAGTTCTTC. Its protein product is CASSGGGGLYNEQFF.

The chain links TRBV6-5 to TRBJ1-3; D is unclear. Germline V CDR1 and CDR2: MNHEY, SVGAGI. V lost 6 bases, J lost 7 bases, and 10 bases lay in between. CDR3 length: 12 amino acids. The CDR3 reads CASSRTENTIYF. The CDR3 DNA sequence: TGTGCCAGCAGCCGTACAGAGAACACCATATATTTT.

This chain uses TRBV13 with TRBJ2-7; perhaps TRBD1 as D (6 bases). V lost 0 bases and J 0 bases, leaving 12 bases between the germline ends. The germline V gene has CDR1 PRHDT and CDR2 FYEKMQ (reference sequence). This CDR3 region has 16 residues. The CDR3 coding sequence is TGTGCCAGCAGCTTAGGACCCCAGGGGATCTCCTACGAGCAGTACTTC. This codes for CASSLGPQGISYEQYF.

CDR3 nucleotide sequence: TGTGCCAGCAGTACCTATAATTCACCCCTCCACTTT. It codes for CASSTYNSPLHF. This chain connects TRBV27 to TRBJ1-6, with D unclear. Germline CDR1 is MNHEY and CDR2 is SMNVEV (reference sequence). The CDR3 loop spans 12 amino acids. The ends were cut back, 5 bases at V and 2 bases at J, with 1 base in the middle.

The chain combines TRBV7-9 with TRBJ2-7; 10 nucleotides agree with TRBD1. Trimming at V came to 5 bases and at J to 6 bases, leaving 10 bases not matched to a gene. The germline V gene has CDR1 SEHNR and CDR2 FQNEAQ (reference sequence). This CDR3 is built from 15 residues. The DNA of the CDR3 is TGTGCCAGCAGCGGAACCGGGACAGGGGCACGCGAGCAGTACTTC. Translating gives CASSGTGTGAREQYF.

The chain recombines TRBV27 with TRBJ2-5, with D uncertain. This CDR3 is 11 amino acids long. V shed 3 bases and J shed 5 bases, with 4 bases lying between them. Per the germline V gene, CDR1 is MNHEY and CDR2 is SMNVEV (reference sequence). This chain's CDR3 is CASSFRETQYF. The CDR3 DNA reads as TGTGCCAGCAGTTTTAGGGAGACCCAGTACTTC.